What follows are 7 T cell receptor beta chains derived from one specimen sequenced in a study of blood T cell repertoires in COVID-19 (dated by TCRdb to the early 2020s). The protocol used for the library was the immunoSEQ multiplex PCR assay. Sourced from immuneACCESS, this table was stored by TCRdb with only in-frame sequences that have V and J called. A share of the clones is absent; for the studies checked, an unresolved V gene accounts for under half, and the remainder has no known explanation. The sample profile shows roughly 150,000 clones; over 80% of them were found once. Approximately 11% of the sample comes from the top ten. Material for sequencing was peripheral blood. These receptors all stem from a woman of 80 years or more with acute or convalescent COVID-19.

This chain joins TRBV6-5 and TRBJ2-1; 11 positions match TRBD2. The CDR3 spans 15 residues. Germline V gene sequence: CDR1 MNHEY, CDR2 SVGAGI. V shed 6 bases, J shed 7 bases, and the junction held 8 bases outside the gene matches. The CDR3 DNA is TGTGCCAGCAGACTTCTAGCGGGGGGAGTGAATGAGCAGTTCTTC. It is translated as CASRLLAGGVNEQFF.

V and J are TRBV14 and TRBJ2-7, with 8 bases aligning to TRBD1. Germline lookup yields CDR1 SGHDN and CDR2 FVKESK. V dropped 3 bases and J dropped 8; count of bases not matched to a gene: 24. This CDR3 region has 19 residues. CDR3 sequence reads: CASSQAGQESGTTKSKQYF. CDR3 nucleotide sequence: TGTGCCAGCAGCCAGGCGGGACAGGAGTCCGGCACCACAAAAAGCAAGCAGTACTTC.

The chain joins TRBV6-5 to TRBJ2-3; D not certain. CDR1 and CDR2 from the germline V gene are MNHEY and SVGAGI. V lost 2 bases, J lost 5 bases, and 11 bases lay in between. The CDR3 spans 14 residues. DNA for the CDR3: TGTGCCAGCAGTTACGCCCGTGCAGAAGATACGCAGTATTTT. Translation: CASSYARAEDTQYF.

The chain has TRBV7-2 and TRBJ1-2; D not certain. Germline V gene data show CDR1 as SGHTA and CDR2 as FQGNSA. The CDR3 has 14 amino acids. The germline V and J ends were trimmed by 3 bases and 2 bases, with 10 bases remaining between them. The CDR3 DNA follows: TGTGCCAGCAGCTTTTTTGTCAGGAACTATGGCTACACCTTC. Encoded protein: CASSFFVRNYGYTF.

The genes are TRBV9 and TRBJ1-3; D might be TRBD1 (6 bases). This CDR3 has 15 amino acids. Germline V CDR1 and CDR2: SGDLS, YYNGEE. The V end was cut by 3 bases, the J end by 4 bases, with 14 bases between. The CDR3 DNA is TGTGCCAGCAGCGCAGGGGCGCCGGGGGGAAACACCATATATTTT. Residues: CASSAGAPGGNTIYF.

The chain combines TRBV9 with TRBJ1-3; D is ambiguous. Per the germline V gene, CDR1 is SGDLS and CDR2 is YYNGEE. The CDR3 covers 14 residues. Between the trimmed V and J ends, which lost 0 bases and 2 bases, there was a span of 6 bases. CDR3 nucleotides: TGTGCCAGCAGCGTAGGGCTCACTGGAAACACCATATATTTT. It encodes CASSVGLTGNTIYF.

CDR3 coding DNA: TGTGCCAGCAGCTTGGTTGGGGGGACAGGGATAGCTGGGGCCAACGTCCTGACTTTC. Protein: CASSLVGGTGIAGANVLTF. The chain employs TRBV5-6 and TRBJ2-6; 9 nucleotides match TRBD1. CDR3 length: 19 amino acids. Per the germline V gene, CDR1 is SGHDT and CDR2 is YYEEEE. V shed 0 bases and J 2 bases; nucleotides not matched to a gene: 9.